Reported below is one T cell receptor beta chain. This clonotype was picked up many times. What antigen it recognizes has not been identified. No much larger clone exists at a distance of one base, and base qualities are not known. Instrument on record: Illumina HiSeq 2500. First-strand cDNA was synthesized with Superscript III and a set of TRAV- and TRBV-specific primers, covering both TCRalpha and TCRbeta chains. A roughly 20-cycle PCR with Phusion amplified the TCRs, pairing a constant-region primer with the adapter that was attached to the V primers. Isolated mRNA was amplified with the MessageAmp II aRNA Amplification Kit, using a roughly 15-hour in vitro transcription at 37°C. The Dynabeads mRNA DIRECT Purification Kit was used to isolate the mRNA for TCR sequencing. Indexed Illumina adapters were added in a second Phusion PCR of around 25 cycles, after which AMPure XP beads were used to purify the products. On the authors' methods: Custom Perl scripts pooled TCR sequences encoding the same protein, removed out-of-frame sequences and computed each clonotype's abundance. Any TCR sequence backed by just one read was left out of the analysis. Repertoire metrics included Shannon entropy, Gini index, clonality, richness, and frequency of TCRs shared between repertoires. TCRdb ran its own pipeline on the public reads, namely fastp trimming at Q25 and MiXCR clone calling, and kept in-frame beta chains. A single entry per CDR3 protein holds the most common genes and DNA from its merged rows. None of the V and J calls come from the authors' own analysis; TCRdb made them. The sample table records 40,000 or so distinct CDR3 sequences; less than 30% of these occur just once. The ten largest make up roughly a tenth of the sample.

The time point label, read with the paper, signifies: after trial treatment. In the paper's terms, the treatment or condition label means: LDRT plus nivolumab, ipilimumab, low-dose cyclophosphamide and aspirin (RACIN trial). The donors came from RACIN, which was a single-arm phase I dose-escalation trial that paired nivolumab and ipilimumab with aspirin, low-dose cyclophosphamide and low-dose radiotherapy. Eligible patients had advanced, TIL-negative solid tumors. V trim: 5 bases; J trim: 5 bases; unmatched bases: 9. For CDR1 and CDR2, the germline V gene lists MNHEY and SVGEGT. Inclusive of the bounding cysteine and phenylalanine, the CDR3 is 16 residues long. Only the CDR3 region is kept as DNA, spanning 48 bases read in frame from base 1. The sample is drawn from a study of low-dose radiotherapy and immunotherapy resistance in tumors (dated by TCRdb to between 2021 and 2022). General notes on the study: Patients in Cohort 1 were given 0.5 Gy per fraction every 2 weeks, and the prescribed total PTV dose was 6.5 Gy. Intravenous cyclophosphamide at 200 mg/m2 was administered every two weeks, one day ahead of each radiation and immunotherapy administration. Eight patients were included in the translational analysis, namely three from the first dose cohort plus the first five from the second dose cohort. Patients were given nivolumab as a 240 mg flat dose every two weeks and ipilimumab at 1 mg/kg every six weeks, with both drugs delivered intravenously. No randomization into treatment groups was done for the people taking part in the trial. Patients in Cohort 2 were given 1 Gy per fraction every two weeks, for a total of 13 Gy across 26 weeks. Aspirin 300 mg was taken orally once daily by patients for four cycles, starting on cycle 1 day 1.

This chain is built from TRBV6-2 or TRBV6-3 and TRBJ2-7; 13 bases in the middle match TRBD2. The origin of this receptor is a male donor with prostate cancer. Sequences were derived from PBMCs, sampled after low-dose radiotherapy plus immunotherapy. The nucleotides read TGTGCCAGCAGTCTGCGACTAGCGGGAGGATCCAACGAGCAGTACTTC. Its translation is CASSLRLAGGSNEQYF.